This is a list of T cell receptor beta chains from one sample in a study of beta chain features in type 1 diabetes. The table came from immunoSEQ multiplex PCR; TCRdb's copy has only in-frame clones and leaves some out. Of under 800,000 clones in the sample, 15% to 18% were seen once. The specimen was naive CD4+ T cells from blood. The receptor source for this set is a man aged 18-30 years in good health. Each CDR3 is given with its conserved first and last residue. Each record gives: D gene, J gene, V gene, clone size, CDR3 protein, CDR3 DNA. A D gene is named only where the DNA matches it firmly. Only part of the rows carry a size: once, few, many, or a class if the clone is expanded.

d_call: NA; j_call: TRBJ2-1; v_call: TRBV7-9; clone_size: few; cdr3_aa: CASSLFGVENEQFF; cdr3_nt: TGTGCCAGCAGCCTCTTCGGAGTGGAAAATGAGCAGTTCTTC
d_call: NA; j_call: TRBJ2-6; v_call: TRBV14; clone_size: many; cdr3_aa: CASSQSPASGANVLTF; cdr3_nt: TGTGCCAGCAGCCAATCACCAGCGTCTGGGGCCAACGTCCTGACTTTC
d_call: TRBD1; j_call: TRBJ2-7; v_call: TRBV2; clone_size: NA; cdr3_aa: CASTRRTGIYEQYF; cdr3_nt: TGTGCCAGCACGAGACGGACAGGGATATACGAGCAGTACTTC
d_call: NA; j_call: TRBJ2-1; v_call: TRBV2; clone_size: NA; cdr3_aa: CASSVGSYNEQFF; cdr3_nt: TGTGCCAGCAGTGTCGGCAGCTACAATGAGCAGTTCTTC
d_call: TRBD2; j_call: TRBJ2-4; v_call: TRBV7-2; clone_size: few; cdr3_aa: CASSPRGAGGLGKNIQYF; cdr3_nt: TGTGCCAGCAGCCCTCGCGGAGCGGGGGGGCTGGGCAAAAACATTCAGTACTTC
d_call: NA; j_call: TRBJ1-5; v_call: TRBV5-6; clone_size: few; cdr3_aa: CASSLRQQLNQPQHF; cdr3_nt: TGTGCCAGCAGCTTACGCCAACAGCTCAATCAGCCCCAGCATTTT
d_call: NA; j_call: TRBJ2-7; v_call: TRBV30; clone_size: NA; cdr3_aa: CAWSYPLSTGYYEQYF; cdr3_nt: TGTGCCTGGAGCTACCCTCTTTCGACAGGATACTACGAGCAGTACTTC
d_call: NA; j_call: TRBJ1-1; v_call: TRBV6-1; clone_size: few; cdr3_aa: CASSEKWNTEAFF; cdr3_nt: TGTGCCAGCAGTGAAAAATGGAACACTGAAGCTTTCTTT
d_call: NA; j_call: TRBJ1-5; v_call: TRBV4-2; clone_size: NA; cdr3_aa: CASSLAGQGAQPQHF; cdr3_nt: TGTGCCAGCAGCCTCGCGGGACAAGGGGCCCAGCCCCAGCATTTT
d_call: NA; j_call: TRBJ2-2; v_call: TRBV7-9; clone_size: few; cdr3_aa: CASSLDSAVGELFF; cdr3_nt: TGTGCCAGCAGCTTAGACTCAGCCGTCGGGGAGCTGTTTTTT
d_call: NA; j_call: TRBJ2-7; v_call: TRBV9; clone_size: NA; cdr3_aa: CASSVAPGPSYEQYF; cdr3_nt: TGTGCCAGCAGCGTAGCTCCAGGGCCGTCCTACGAGCAGTACTTC
d_call: TRBD2; j_call: TRBJ2-5; v_call: TRBV5-6; clone_size: few; cdr3_aa: CASSPGGRGPGQYF; cdr3_nt: TGTGCCAGCAGCCCGGGGGGTAGAGGGCCCGGGCAGTACTTC
d_call: TRBD1; j_call: TRBJ1-3; v_call: TRBV10-3; clone_size: NA; cdr3_aa: CAIIPGGSGNTIYF; cdr3_nt: TGTGCCATCATTCCAGGGGGCTCTGGAAACACCATATATTTT
d_call: NA; j_call: TRBJ2-7; v_call: TRBV9; clone_size: NA; cdr3_aa: CASSPQVQGGDEQYF; cdr3_nt: TGTGCCAGCAGCCCCCAGGTACAGGGAGGAGACGAGCAGTACTTC
d_call: NA; j_call: TRBJ1-1; v_call: TRBV29-1; clone_size: few; cdr3_aa: CSVESRLANTEAFF; cdr3_nt: TGCAGCGTTGAAAGCAGGTTGGCGAACACTGAAGCTTTCTTT
d_call: TRBD1; j_call: TRBJ2-6; v_call: TRBV28; clone_size: NA; cdr3_aa: CASSTNRGSGANVLTF; cdr3_nt: TGTGCCAGCAGCACAAACAGGGGGTCTGGGGCCAACGTCCTGACTTTC
d_call: TRBD2; j_call: TRBJ2-7; v_call: TRBV4-3; clone_size: NA; cdr3_aa: CASSQEGTSGNSPYEQYF; cdr3_nt: TGCGCCAGCAGCCAAGAAGGGACTAGCGGGAACTCCCCCTACGAGCAGTACTTC
d_call: TRBD1; j_call: TRBJ1-4; v_call: TRBV7-9; clone_size: NA; cdr3_aa: CASSSQGATNEKLFF; cdr3_nt: TGTGCCAGCAGCAGTCAGGGGGCAACTAATGAAAAACTGTTTTTT
d_call: NA; j_call: TRBJ2-3; v_call: TRBV2; clone_size: NA; cdr3_aa: CASSGLGVSTDTQYF; cdr3_nt: TGTGCCAGCAGTGGCTTGGGGGTTAGCACAGATACGCAGTATTTT
d_call: NA; j_call: TRBJ1-5; v_call: TRBV18; clone_size: NA; cdr3_aa: CASSPQLNQPQHF; cdr3_nt: TGTGCCAGCTCACCACAGTTGAATCAGCCCCAGCATTTT
d_call: NA; j_call: TRBJ2-4; v_call: TRBV9; clone_size: many; cdr3_aa: CASSAGQKNIQYF; cdr3_nt: TGTGCCAGCAGCGCAGGACAGAAAAACATTCAGTACTTC
d_call: NA; j_call: TRBJ2-3; v_call: TRBV2; clone_size: many; cdr3_aa: CASSPGHPSTDTQYF; cdr3_nt: TGTGCCAGCAGTCCCGGACACCCCAGCACAGATACGCAGTATTTT
d_call: TRBD1; j_call: TRBJ2-4; v_call: TRBV7-2; clone_size: NA; cdr3_aa: CASRDREMRNIQYF; cdr3_nt: TGTGCCAGCAGGGACAGGGAGATGAGAAACATTCAGTACTTC
d_call: NA; j_call: TRBJ2-2; v_call: TRBV2; clone_size: NA; cdr3_aa: CATKIEGRELFF; cdr3_nt: TGTGCCACCAAAATAGAGGGCCGGGAGCTGTTTTTT
d_call: NA; j_call: TRBJ1-3; v_call: TRBV28; clone_size: NA; cdr3_aa: CATGPGAKGNTIYF; cdr3_nt: TGTGCCACAGGTCCGGGGGCGAAAGGAAACACCATATATTTT
d_call: NA; j_call: TRBJ2-7; v_call: TRBV9; clone_size: few; cdr3_aa: CASSVGAFDGYEQYF; cdr3_nt: TGTGCCAGCAGCGTAGGGGCCTTCGATGGCTACGAGCAGTACTTC
d_call: NA; j_call: TRBJ2-3; v_call: TRBV5-4; clone_size: NA; cdr3_aa: CASSFGGPGTDTQYF; cdr3_nt: TGTGCCAGCAGCTTTGGGGGGCCGGGAACAGATACGCAGTATTTT
d_call: NA; j_call: TRBJ2-3; v_call: TRBV5-4; clone_size: NA; cdr3_aa: CASSLDENTQYF; cdr3_nt: TGTGCCAGCAGCTTGGATGAAAATACGCAGTATTTT
d_call: TRBD2; j_call: TRBJ2-2; v_call: TRBV19; clone_size: few; cdr3_aa: CASSSGRKLNTGELFF; cdr3_nt: TGTGCCAGTAGCAGCGGGAGGAAATTAAACACCGGGGAGCTGTTTTTT
d_call: NA; j_call: TRBJ2-7; v_call: TRBV10-3; clone_size: NA; cdr3_aa: CAIRQSSYEQYF; cdr3_nt: TGTGCCATCAGACAGTCCTCCTACGAGCAGTACTTC
d_call: NA; j_call: TRBJ1-2; v_call: TRBV27; clone_size: NA; cdr3_aa: CASGRGGSGYTF; cdr3_nt: TGTGCCAGCGGCCGGGGGGGCAGTGGCTACACCTTC
d_call: TRBD2; j_call: TRBJ2-5; v_call: TRBV7-2; clone_size: NA; cdr3_aa: CASSLDGGRPETQYF; cdr3_nt: TGTGCCAGCAGCTTAGATGGCGGGAGGCCTGAGACCCAGTACTTC
d_call: NA; j_call: TRBJ1-4; v_call: TRBV6-1; clone_size: NA; cdr3_aa: CASCPGARKEKLFF; cdr3_nt: TGTGCCAGCTGCCCCGGGGCTAGAAAGGAAAAACTGTTTTTT
d_call: TRBD1; j_call: TRBJ2-7; v_call: TRBV5-6; clone_size: NA; cdr3_aa: CASSLPGQAPTEQYF; cdr3_nt: TGTGCCAGCAGCTTACCGGGACAGGCACCTACGGAGCAGTACTTC
d_call: NA; j_call: TRBJ1-5; v_call: TRBV30; clone_size: once; cdr3_aa: CAWSTRQNQPQHF; cdr3_nt: TGTGCCTGGAGTACCCGTCAGAATCAGCCCCAGCATTTT
d_call: TRBD1; j_call: TRBJ1-5; v_call: TRBV9; clone_size: NA; cdr3_aa: CASSVQGVGQPQHF; cdr3_nt: TGTGCCAGCAGCGTTCAGGGGGTAGGTCAGCCCCAGCATTTT
d_call: NA; j_call: TRBJ2-7; v_call: TRBV5-1; clone_size: few; cdr3_aa: CASTGSHYEQYF; cdr3_nt: TGCGCCAGTACAGGGTCCCACTACGAGCAGTACTTC
d_call: TRBD2; j_call: TRBJ2-5; v_call: TRBV10-3; clone_size: NA; cdr3_aa: CAISVSGGETQYF; cdr3_nt: TGTGCCATCAGTGTCAGCGGGGGGGAGACCCAGTACTTC
d_call: NA; j_call: TRBJ1-2; v_call: TRBV27; clone_size: NA; cdr3_aa: CASSLVRGRSYGYTF; cdr3_nt: TGTGCCAGCAGTCTAGTCAGGGGCAGGAGCTATGGCTACACCTTC
d_call: NA; j_call: TRBJ1-5; v_call: TRBV10-3; clone_size: few; cdr3_aa: CAIAGLLDQPQHF; cdr3_nt: TGTGCCATAGCAGGGCTTTTGGATCAGCCCCAGCATTTT
d_call: NA; j_call: TRBJ1-1; v_call: TRBV30; clone_size: few; cdr3_aa: CAWGMNTEAFF; cdr3_nt: TGTGCCTGGGGCATGAACACTGAAGCTTTCTTT
d_call: TRBD1; j_call: TRBJ2-7; v_call: TRBV9; clone_size: few; cdr3_aa: CASSGTGYEQYF; cdr3_nt: TGTGCCAGCAGCGGGACAGGCTACGAGCAGTACTTC
d_call: NA; j_call: TRBJ1-5; v_call: TRBV20-1; clone_size: few; cdr3_aa: CSASPQPQHF; cdr3_nt: TGCAGTGCTAGTCCCCAGCCCCAGCATTTT
d_call: TRBD1; j_call: TRBJ1-2; v_call: TRBV28; clone_size: few; cdr3_aa: CASSLPPWTGTSYGYTF; cdr3_nt: TGTGCCAGCAGTTTACCCCCTTGGACAGGGACCTCCTATGGCTACACCTTC
d_call: NA; j_call: TRBJ1-1; v_call: TRBV4-3; clone_size: NA; cdr3_aa: CASSQGPTMNTEAFF; cdr3_nt: TGCGCCAGCAGCCAAGGGCCAACTATGAACACTGAAGCTTTCTTT
d_call: NA; j_call: TRBJ1-5; v_call: TRBV23-1; clone_size: many; cdr3_aa: CASLPTNGERVNQPQHF; cdr3_nt: TGCGCCAGCCTCCCTACCAATGGGGAGCGGGTCAATCAGCCCCAGCATTTT